The text below deals with one T cell receptor beta chain. Methods used by the authors: Reference gene primer amplification yielded estimated nucleated cell counts. Measured with immunoSEQ multiplex PCR; TCRdb has only the in-frame clones, and not every one. The DNA gave D and trimming, while V, J and clone size come from that table. The sample lists about 350,000 clones, around 91% occurring once. The data were taken from a study of blood T cell repertoires in COVID-19. Study at large: The origin of the acute and convalescent COVID-19 samples was the United States, Italy and Spain. In each case, the material was cDNA or gDNA derived from T cells, B-cell-depleted T cells, or PBMCs.

Sample: peripheral blood. This TCR was sampled from a woman aged 18-35 years who had recovered from COVID-19.

As DNA, the CDR3 is TGTGCCTGGACCCAAACAGGGGGCTCGGGAGAGACCCAGTACTTC. Translating gives CAWTQTGGSGETQYF. The V gene is TRBV30, the J gene TRBJ2-5, with 9 bases lining up with TRBD1. This CDR3 is 15 amino acids long. Trimming at V came to 4 bases and at J to 4 bases, leaving 10 bases not matched to a gene. Per germline, CDR1 GTSNPN and CDR2 SVGIG (reference sequence).